Presented here are 16 T cell receptor beta chains from one specimen sequenced in a study of metastatic and nonmetastatic thyroid tumors. Through MiXCR, TCRdb re-clonotyped the PCR reads. The data show about 24,000 clones, roughly 19% seen once. Not a single patient had been given any form of treatment at any point before undergoing thyroid surgery. Sequenced: blood. These receptors were taken from a male donor with papillary thyroid cancer or a benign thyroid nodule (not recorded which). Some clones in this sample may be carry-over from other donors' samples.

By share of the sample, this clone is medium-sized. The genes are TRBV6-1 and TRBJ1-2; D call uncertain. Germline lookup yields CDR1 MNHNS and CDR2 SASEGT. The CDR3 runs 14 residues. V was trimmed by 2 bases and J by 7 bases, leaving 14 bases between them. The CDR3 spells CASSERWQEAGYTF. CDR3 in DNA: TGTGCCAGCAGTGAAAGGTGGCAGGAGGCTGGCTACACCTTC.

This clone was recorded a few times. Compared with germline, one end of the junction differs, possibly owing to a read error. The chain employs TRBV27 and TRBJ2-3, with D maybe TRBD1 (7 bases). Germline CDR1 reads MNHEY; CDR2 reads SMNVEV (reference sequence). CDR3 length: 15 residues. DNA of the CDR3: TGTGCCAGAAGTTTCAGGGGGAGCGGGACAGATACGCAGTATTTT. Translated: CARSFRGSGTDTQYF.

At least ten counts were recorded for this clone. The chain employs TRBV7-3 and TRBJ2-3; 12 bases agree with TRBD2. With V trimmed by 2 bases and J by 4 bases, 4 bases remained unmatched. Germline CDR1 is SGHTA and CDR2 is FQGTGA. The CDR3 totals 16 residues. CDR3 bases: TGTGCCAGCAGCTTAGGCCTAGCGGGAGGGGCAGATACGCAGTATTTT. Its translation: CASSLGLAGGADTQYF.

As to this clone: The junction departs from the called germline gene at one end, perhaps through a read error. The chain uses TRBV7-8 and TRBJ1-5; a weak D match, TRBD1 (5 bases). Germline values: CDR1 SGHVS, CDR2 FQNEAQ. The CDR3 loop spans 15 amino acids. CDR3: CASSLGGREYQPQHF. The CDR3 DNA reads TGTGCCAGCAGTTTAGGCGGCAGGGAGTACCAGCCCCAGCATTTT.

This clone was counted at least ten times. This may be a read error, as it is one base from a much larger clone. Other DNA sequences in this specimen translate into the identical CDR3. This sequence joins TRBV6-4 and TRBJ2-2; a weak D match, TRBD2 (5 bases). This CDR3 region has 14 residues. CDR1 is MRHNA and CDR2 is SNTAGT in the germline V gene. Trimming left V 4 bases short and J 5 bases short, with 11 bases between. CDR3 sequence reads: CASSAAPGTGELFF. The CDR3 DNA reads as TGTGCCAGCAGTGCAGCCCCGGGGACCGGGGAGCTGTTTTTT.

This clone was seen ten or more times. J is TRBJ1-2 and V is TRBV5-5, with 8 positions matching TRBD1. Germline V gene sequence: CDR1 SGHKS, CDR2 YYEKEE (reference sequence). V shed 3 bases, J shed 4 bases, and the junction held 8 bases outside the gene matches. The CDR3 runs 15 residues. Here the CDR3 reads CASSSGGTGIYGYTF. Written as DNA, the CDR3 is TGTGCCAGCAGCTCGGGGGGGACAGGAATCTATGGCTACACCTTC. The full variable domain, in which reference TRBV5-5 and TRBJ1-2 provide the parts outside the CDR3, is DAGVTQSPTHLIKTRGQQVTLRCSPISGHKSVSWYQQVLGQGPQFIFQYYEKEERGRGNFPDRFSARQFPNYSSELNVNALLLGDSALYLCASSSGGTGIYGYTFGSGTRLTVV.

This clone has ten or more counts. This chain joins TRBV6-1 and TRBJ1-1; D not certain. Germline V gene sequence: CDR1 MNHNS, CDR2 SASEGT. Trimming pared 5 bases from V and 1 base from J, leaving 17 bases between. CDR3 length equals 16 residues. The CDR3 reads CASSSEVGQTNTEAFF. The CDR3 coding sequence is TGTGCCAGCAGTTCTGAAGTAGGCCAGACGAACACTGAAGCTTTCTTT.

Within the sample, this clone is medium-sized (0.01 to 0.1%). The chain links TRBV27 to TRBJ2-7, with 8 bases identical to TRBD1. V shed 3 bases, J shed 3 bases, and the junction held 7 bases outside the gene matches. Germline-derived CDR1 and CDR2 are MNHEY and SMNVEV (reference sequence). This CDR3 spans 15 amino acids. CDR3 in DNA: TGTGCCAGCAGTTTTGGACAGGGTGGGTACTACGAGCAGTACTTC. As protein: CASSFGQGGYYEQYF.

This clone was observed at least ten times. V usage is TRBV20-1 and J usage is TRBJ1-4; D remains ambiguous. The CDR3 consists of 14 residues. Looked up from germline, CDR1 is DFQATT and CDR2 is SNEGSKA (reference sequence). Trimming shortened V by 2 bases and J by 0 bases, and 7 bases separated the two germline ends. The CDR3 DNA reads TGCAGTGCTAGACCGGTTGCAACTAATGAAAAACTGTTTTTT. Protein: CSARPVATNEKLFF.

This clone was counted between two and nine times. The rearrangement joins TRBV6-5 to TRBJ2-7, with 12 bases matching TRBD2. Germline V gene lookup returns CDR1 MNHEY and CDR2 SVGAGI. V was pared by 4 bases and J by 5 bases, with 15 bases of the junction left unmatched. This CDR3 has 18 amino acids. In nucleotides, the CDR3 is TGTGCCAGCAGTTCCACCCTCCTAGCGGGAGGGGAGTCCCACGAGCAGTACTTC. This sequence encodes CASSSTLLAGGESHEQYF.

V gene TRBV7-3 combines with J gene TRBJ2-3, with D possibly being TRBD2 (7 bases). Trimming cost V 8 bases and J 11 bases, with 20 bases left between them. CDR1 and CDR2 (germline): SGHTA, FQGTGA. The length of the CDR3 is 13 residues. CDR3 nucleotides: TGTGCCAGCGCCCTGATCCGGGGGGACAAGCAGTATTTT. Its protein is CASALIRGDKQYF.

This clone is medium-sized. V usage is TRBV7-6 and J usage is TRBJ2-6, with 7 nucleotides matching TRBD1. The V and J ends lost 3 bases and 13 bases, in that order; junction bases with no gene match: 3. CDR3 length: 12 amino acids. Germline V gives CDR1 SGHVS, CDR2 FNYEAQ. Here the CDR3 DNA reads TGTGCCAGCAGCTTTTTACAGGGGGTCCTGACTTTC. This translates into CASSFLQGVLTF.

The table lists this clone with many counts. A clone one base away is much larger, so this may be a read error. Other DNA sequences in the sample encode the same CDR3. The chain recombines TRBV19 with TRBJ2-1; 7 nucleotides agree with TRBD1. This CDR3 is built from 13 residues. Germline V lookup: CDR1 LNHDA, CDR2 SQIVND (reference sequence). With V trimmed by 8 bases and J by 7 bases, 8 bases remained unmatched. CDR3 loop: CASRDRKYNEQFF. The CDR3 DNA is TGTGCCAGTCGGGACAGAAAATATAATGAGCAGTTCTTC.

The chain joins TRBV7-8 to TRBJ1-4, with D possibly being TRBD1 (5 bases). Germline-derived CDR1 and CDR2 are SGHVS and FQNEAQ. Trimming took 2 bases from V and 4 from J, leaving 14 bases between them. This CDR3 has 16 amino acids. CDR3 in amino acids: CASSLMSRQINEKLFF. CDR3 in DNA: TGTGCCAGCAGCTTAATGTCGCGACAGATTAATGAAAAACTGTTTTTT. Variable domain in full (rest from reference TRBV7-8 and TRBJ1-4): GAGVSQSPRYKVAKRGQDVALRCDPISGHVSLFWYQQALGQGPEFLTYFQNEAQLDKSGLPSDRFFAERPEGSVSTLKIQRTQQEDSAVYLCASSLMSRQINEKLFFGSGTQLSVL.

A word on this clone: The junction departs from germline at one end; a sequencing error may be responsible. V gene TRBV11-2 combines with J gene TRBJ2-7, with 11 bases that match TRBD2. Germline values: CDR1 SGHAT, CDR2 FQNNGV. This CDR3 is built from 15 residues. The CDR3 loop is CASSLLAGGTYEQYF. CDR3 bases: TGTGCCAGCAGCTTACTAGCGGGAGGAACCTACGAGCAGTACTTT.

This clone occurred a few times. This rearrangement joins TRBV24-1 to TRBJ2-1; 9 bases match TRBD1. Germline-derived CDR1 and CDR2 are KGHDR and SFDVKD. This CDR3 is 13 amino acids long. The V and J ends lost 9 bases and 3 bases, in that order; junction bases with no gene match: 2. In nucleotides, the CDR3 is TGTGCCACCGGGACAGGGAACTACAATGAGCAGTTCTTC. Translation gives CATGTGNYNEQFF.